The T cell receptor beta chain described here comes from a study of PD-1 blockade in classical Hodgkin lymphoma. Relapse after autologous stem cell transplantation occurred in every patient, and brentuximab vedotin exposure varied. Researchers pulled CD8+ T cells out of thawed PBMCs using magnetic negative selection. Only in-frame clones appear in the TCRdb table, and some are missing; sequencing was by immunoSEQ multiplex PCR. The table includes 10,000 to 15,000 clones, around four fifths detected once. V was pared by 6 bases and J by 4 bases, with 4 bases of the junction left unmatched. The CDR3 runs to 15 residues. Germline CDR1 reads SNHLY; CDR2 reads FYNNEI.

Here the sequenced sample was CD8+ T cells from blood, taken at baseline. The TCR originated in a human donor with classical Hodgkin lymphoma. The genes are TRBV2 and TRBJ1-3; 12 positions match TRBD1. The CDR3 DNA sequence: TGTGCCAGCAGCTGGGACAGGGGGCCAGGAAACACCATATATTTT. Its protein product is CASSWDRGPGNTIYF.